This is a list of T cell receptor gamma chains from one sample in a study of gamma-delta T cells after stem cell transplantation. TCRdb redid the clone calls on the RT-PCR reads with CATT. There are around 5,000 gamma-chain clones in the sample; more than 15% occur only once, and 3% to 4.5% lies in the top ten. The material sequenced was gamma-delta T cells. These TCRs come from a human donor. It is not recorded whose cells these are; they may come from a transplant donor. Each CDR3 is given with its conserved first and last residue. Size is stated for part of the rows, as once, few or many counts, or as a class when the clone is expanded.

abundance: few; j_gene: TRGJ1/TRGJ2; v_gene: TRGV4; CDR3nt: TGTGCCACCTGGGATGGGCCGTGGTATTATAAGAAACTCTTT; CDR3aa: CATWDGPWYYKKLF
abundance: .; j_gene: TRGJ1/TRGJ2; v_gene: TRGV2; CDR3nt: TGTGCCACCTGGGATGCCTTTTGGGATAAGAAACTCTTT; CDR3aa: CATWDAFWDKKLF
abundance: .; j_gene: TRGJ1/TRGJ2; v_gene: TRGV3; CDR3nt: TGTGCCACCTGGGACAGATCCAGTTATAAGAAACTCTTT; CDR3aa: CATWDRSSYKKLF
abundance: .; j_gene: TRGJ1/TRGJ2; v_gene: TRGV2; CDR3nt: TGTGCCACCTGGGACGGGCTTTTTTGGGCTTATAAGAAACTCTTT; CDR3aa: CATWDGLFWAYKKLF
abundance: few; j_gene: TRGJ1/TRGJ2; v_gene: TRGV2; CDR3nt: TGTGCCACCTGGGACGGGCTGTGTTGTTATAAGAAACTCTTT; CDR3aa: CATWDGLCCYKKLF
abundance: .; j_gene: TRGJ1/TRGJ2; v_gene: TRGV3; CDR3nt: TGTGCCACCTGGGTGTATTATAAGAAACTCTTC; CDR3aa: CATWVYYKKLF
abundance: .; j_gene: TRGJ1/TRGJ2; v_gene: TRGV3; CDR3nt: TGTGCCACCTGGGACAGGCGTGTTCCTTTGCGGTATAAGAAACTCTTT; CDR3aa: CATWDRRVPLRYKKLF
abundance: few; j_gene: TRGJP; v_gene: TRGV9; CDR3nt: TGTGCCTTGTGGGGCCGGGGGGTGGGCAAAAAAATCAAGGTATTT; CDR3aa: CALWGRGVGKKIKVF
abundance: few; j_gene: TRGJ1/TRGJ2; v_gene: TRGV8; CDR3nt: TGTGCCACCTGGGATAAGAGTAAGGATTATAAGAAACTCTTT; CDR3aa: CATWDKSKDYKKLF
abundance: .; j_gene: TRGJ1/TRGJ2; v_gene: TRGV2; CDR3nt: TGTGCCGCCTGGGACGGCCAACTAGGGAATTATTATAAGAAACTCTTT; CDR3aa: CAAWDGQLGNYYKKLF
abundance: few; j_gene: TRGJ1/TRGJ2; v_gene: TRGV4; CDR3nt: TGTGCCACCTGGGACTATTGGTATTATAAGAAACTCTTT; CDR3aa: CATWDYWYYKKLF
abundance: few; j_gene: TRGJP1; v_gene: TRGV2; CDR3nt: TGTGCCACCTGGGACGGGCGTTGGTTCAAGATATTT; CDR3aa: CATWDGRWFKIF
abundance: few; j_gene: TRGJ1/TRGJ2; v_gene: TRGV9; CDR3nt: TGTGCCTTGTGGGAGGTGCAACAGAATTATAAGAAACTCTTT; CDR3aa: CALWEVQQNYKKLF
abundance: few; j_gene: TRGJ1/TRGJ2; v_gene: TRGV2; CDR3nt: TGTGCCACCTGGGACGGTCGTTATTATAAGAAACTCTTT; CDR3aa: CATWDGRYYKKLF
abundance: .; j_gene: TRGJ1/TRGJ2; v_gene: TRGV2; CDR3nt: TGTGCCACCTGGGACGGGCCCCGGAATTATAAGAAACTCTTT; CDR3aa: CATWDGPRNYKKLF
abundance: .; j_gene: TRGJ1/TRGJ2; v_gene: TRGV9; CDR3nt: TGTGCCTTGTGGGAGGCTACCTTGAATTATTATAAGAAACTCTTT; CDR3aa: CALWEATLNYYKKLF
abundance: few; j_gene: TRGJ1/TRGJ2; v_gene: TRGV8; CDR3nt: TGTGCCACCTGGGCTCCTGGGGATTATTATAAGAAACTCTTT; CDR3aa: CATWAPGDYYKKLF